The clone carrying this T cell receptor (beta chain) was recorded a few times. CDR1 and CDR2 from the germline V gene are SGHTA and FQGNSA. The CDR3 length is 17 residues. V lost 6 bases and J lost 7; bases outside the gene matches: 10. This table comes from immunoSEQ multiplex PCR, and its TCRdb copy is limited to in-frame clones, with some not included. The sample has about 14,000 clones, approximately 30% seen once. This specimen belongs to a study of graft-versus-host responses after intestinal transplantation. Study background: The study gave all recipients anti-thymocyte globulin induction, then tacrolimus and steroids for three to four years.

Sequenced here: alloreactive CD4+ T cells from a mixed lymphocyte reaction culture, sampled before intestinal transplant. Subset meaning: CFSE-low proliferating T cells sorted from roughly six-day pre-transplant mixed lymphocyte reaction (GvH or HvG direction). This clonotype was obtained from a human patient who received an intestinal transplant. The chain employs TRBV7-2 and TRBJ2-2; 14 nucleotides align to TRBD2. The chain's CDR3 is CASSRGLAGVYGGELFF. As DNA, the CDR3 is TGTGCCAGCAGTAGGGGACTAGCGGGAGTATACGGCGGGGAGCTGTTTTTT.